These 5 T cell receptor beta chains were all obtained from the same sample, sequenced in a study of spatial heterogeneity in lung cancer. Time point given: sample taken at primary tumor resection. Whole RNA was taken from tumor, nontumor lung or frozen PBMC; it was then sequenced unsorted. TCRdb reprocessed the 5' RACE reads with MiXCR, giving one entry per CDR3 protein. In the table there are about 2,000 distinct CDR3 sequences, approximately 10% of which are singletons. The material was normal lung tissue next to the tumor, obtained at surgery. These receptors were obtained from a male donor with early-stage non-small cell lung cancer.

This chain links TRBV12-3 or TRBV12-4 with TRBJ2-5, with D perhaps matching TRBD1 (5 bases). The CDR3 covers 12 residues. V lost 4 bases to trimming and J lost 4 bases, with 7 bases between them. The CDR3: CASSSGAETQYF. The CDR3 nucleotides are TGTGCCAGCAGTTCTGGGGCAGAGACCCAGTACTTC.

This clonotype is judged medium-sized (0.01 to 0.1%). This sequence joins TRBV7-9 and TRBJ2-3, with a possible D match to TRBD1 (5 bases). Germline CDR1 SEHNR, CDR2 FQNEAQ (reference sequence). CDR3 length equals 14 residues. Trimming took 3 bases from V and 1 from J, leaving 8 bases between them. DNA of the CDR3: TGTGCCAGCAGCTTCGGACAAGGCACAGATACGCAGTATTTT. The encoded protein is CASSFGQGTDTQYF.

This clonotype is termed medium-sized. The V gene is TRBV20-1, the J gene TRBJ2-3; D remains ambiguous. V was clipped by 6 bases and J by 11 bases, with 18 bases between them. CDR1 DFQATT and CDR2 SNEGSKA come from the germline V gene (reference sequence). CDR3 size: 12 residues. This CDR3 is CSAPKYRVGQYF. DNA for the CDR3: TGCAGTGCCCCAAAGTACCGGGTGGGGCAGTATTTT.

This clonotype is medium-sized. This chain connects TRBV4-1 to TRBJ1-5; no reliable D call. The CDR3 spans 16 residues. Germline CDR1 MGHRA, CDR2 YSYEKL. Trimming removed 0 bases at V and 11 bases at J, with 20 bases between. CDR3 amino acids: CASSQDQVGFEGAQHF. Written as DNA, the CDR3 is TGCGCCAGCAGCCAAGATCAGGTCGGGTTCGAGGGAGCCCAGCATTTT.

This clonotype qualifies as medium-sized. The J gene is TRBJ2-7, the V gene TRBV20-1; 13 nucleotides agree with TRBD2. The CDR3 contains 15 residues. Germline CDR1 is DFQATT and CDR2 is SNEGSKA (reference sequence). V shed 3 bases and J 2 bases; nucleotides not matched to a gene: 4. The CDR3 sequence: CSASSGTSGAYEQYF. DNA for the CDR3: TGCAGTGCTAGCTCCGGGACTAGCGGGGCCTACGAGCAGTACTTC.